This T cell receptor (beta chain) was observed in a study of blood T cell repertoires in COVID-19. Sequencing was performed with immunoSEQ multiplex PCR; in TCRdb, only in-frame clones are kept and a portion is missing. Of some 140,000 clones listed, about 86% are singletons. Sequencing was carried out using peripheral blood. This receptor was obtained from a woman aged 45-60 years who had recovered from COVID-19.

The CDR3 is CASSGPQGTRTKNIQYF. As DNA, the CDR3 is TGTGCCAGCAGCGGCCCACAGGGGACACGGACCAAAAACATTCAGTACTTC. The rearrangement links TRBV9 to TRBJ2-4, with 7 bases lining up with TRBD1. V lost 3 bases and J lost 2; bases outside the gene matches: 11. CDR1 and CDR2 (germline): SGDLS, YYNGEE. The CDR3 is made up of 17 amino acids.